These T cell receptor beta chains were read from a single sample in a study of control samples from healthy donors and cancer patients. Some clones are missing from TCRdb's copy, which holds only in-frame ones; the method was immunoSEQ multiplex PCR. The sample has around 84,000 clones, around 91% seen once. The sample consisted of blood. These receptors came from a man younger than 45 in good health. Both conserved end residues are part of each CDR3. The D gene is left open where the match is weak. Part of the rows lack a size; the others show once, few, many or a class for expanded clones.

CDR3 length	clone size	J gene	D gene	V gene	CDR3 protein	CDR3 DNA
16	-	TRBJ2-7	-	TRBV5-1	CASSLGIGRPVHEQYF	TGCGCCAGCAGCTTGGGGATAGGGCGGCCGGTCCACGAGCAGTACTTC
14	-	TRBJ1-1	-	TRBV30	CAWSVPFRNTEAFF	TGTGCCTGGAGTGTACCCTTTCGGAACACTGAAGCTTTCTTT
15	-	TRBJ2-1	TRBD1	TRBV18	CASSPRDRGLNEQFF	TGTGCCAGCTCACCTCGGGACAGGGGGCTTAATGAGCAGTTCTTC
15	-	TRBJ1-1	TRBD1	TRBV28	CASSSTQGQDTEAFF	TGTGCCAGCAGCTCCACACAGGGGCAGGACACTGAAGCTTTCTTT
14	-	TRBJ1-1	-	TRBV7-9	CASSLRTENTEAFF	TGTGCCAGCAGCTTAAGGACAGAGAACACTGAAGCTTTCTTT
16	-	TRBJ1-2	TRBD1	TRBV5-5	CASSPQITGAGYGYTF	TGTGCCAGCAGCCCTCAAATAACAGGGGCGGGATATGGCTACACCTTC
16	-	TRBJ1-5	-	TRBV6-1	CASSEVSGISNQPQHF	TGTGCCAGCAGTGAAGTATCAGGAATTAGCAATCAGCCCCAGCATTTT
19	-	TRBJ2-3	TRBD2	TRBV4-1	CASSYPSEGGPSRTDTQYF	TGCGCCAGCAGCTACCCTTCGGAGGGAGGGCCTTCGCGAACAGATACGCAGTATTTT
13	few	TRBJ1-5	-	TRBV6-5	CASSPDGNQPQHF	TGTGCCAGCAGTCCCGACGGTAATCAGCCCCAGCATTTT
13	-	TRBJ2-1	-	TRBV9	CASSPRTKGEQFF	TGTGCCAGCAGCCCCCGGACTAAAGGGGAGCAGTTCTTC
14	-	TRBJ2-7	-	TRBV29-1	CSASLRAEVYEQYF	TGCAGCGCCTCACTTAGGGCAGAGGTCTACGAGCAGTACTTC
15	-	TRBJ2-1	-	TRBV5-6	CASSLGQSFENEQFF	TGTGCCAGCAGCCTAGGTCAGTCCTTTGAGAATGAGCAGTTCTTC
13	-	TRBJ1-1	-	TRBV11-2	CASSVTLNTEAFF	TGTGCCAGCAGCGTGACCCTGAACACTGAAGCTTTCTTT
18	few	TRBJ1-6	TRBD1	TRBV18	CASSPVYISGQGYSPLHF	TGTGCCAGCTCACCAGTCTATATCTCGGGACAGGGTTATTCACCCCTCCACTTT
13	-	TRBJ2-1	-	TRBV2	CASSLIFNNEQFF	TGTGCCAGCAGTTTGATTTTCAACAATGAGCAGTTCTTC
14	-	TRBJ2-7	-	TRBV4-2	CASSRWERDREQYF	TGTGCCAGCAGCCGATGGGAGCGGGACAGGGAGCAGTACTTC
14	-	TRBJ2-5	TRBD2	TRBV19	CASSIQGGQETQYF	TGTGCCAGTAGTATCCAGGGAGGGCAAGAGACCCAGTACTTC
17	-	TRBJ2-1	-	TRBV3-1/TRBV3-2	CASSQDPAGSIYNEQFF	TGTGCCAGCAGCCAAGATCCGGCCGGGAGTATCTACAATGAGCAGTTCTTC
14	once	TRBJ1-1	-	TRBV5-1	CASSLEGKGAEAFF	TGCGCCAGCAGCTTAGAGGGGAAGGGGGCTGAAGCTTTCTTT
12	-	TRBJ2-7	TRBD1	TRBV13	CASSSTGIEQYF	TGTGCCAGCAGCTCGACAGGGATCGAGCAGTACTTC
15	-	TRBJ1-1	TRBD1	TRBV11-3	CASSSPGQGFTEAFF	TGTGCCAGCAGCTCCCCGGGACAGGGATTCACTGAAGCTTTCTTT
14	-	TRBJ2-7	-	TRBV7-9	CASSLSTVSYEQYF	TGTGCCAGCAGCTTATCGACGGTCTCCTACGAGCAGTACTTC
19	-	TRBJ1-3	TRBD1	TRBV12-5	CASGLPDGDRAISGNTIYF	TGTGCTAGTGGTTTGCCTGACGGAGACAGGGCTATCTCTGGAAACACCATATATTTT
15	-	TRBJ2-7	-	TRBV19	CASSTSRGALGEQYF	TGTGCCAGTAGTACCTCCAGGGGGGCTTTGGGCGAGCAGTACTTC
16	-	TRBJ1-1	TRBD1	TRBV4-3	CASSQQMGQLNTEAFF	TGCGCCAGCAGCCAACAAATGGGACAGCTGAACACTGAAGCTTTCTTT
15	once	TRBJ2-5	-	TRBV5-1	CASTLTGRGQETQYF	TGCGCCAGCACCCTTACGGGTCGGGGTCAAGAGACCCAGTACTTC
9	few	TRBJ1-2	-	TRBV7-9	CASPPGYTF	TGTGCCAGCCCTCCGGGCTACACCTTC
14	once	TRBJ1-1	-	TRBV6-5	CASSREGMNTEAFF	TGTGCCAGCAGTAGGGAAGGGATGAACACTGAAGCTTTCTTT
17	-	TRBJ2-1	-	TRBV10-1	CASSGANRGGYYNEQFF	TGCGCCAGCAGTGGCGCGAACAGGGGAGGGTATTACAATGAGCAGTTCTTC
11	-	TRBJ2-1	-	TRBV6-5	CASSFRHGLFF	TGTGCCAGCAGTTTCAGACACGGACTGTTCTTC
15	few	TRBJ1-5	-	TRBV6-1	CASSELGTRNQPQHF	TGTGCCAGCAGTGAATTGGGGACTCGCAATCAGCCCCAGCATTTT